The clone carrying this T cell receptor beta chain was observed at least ten times. The antigen remains unidentified. A UMI-containing oligonucleotide was joined by 3' ligation to the TCR cDNA template. This entry belongs to a study of naive and memory T cell subsets. General study points: The RNA method is potentially sensitive to activation and differentiation changes.

The CDR3 length is 13 residues. The germline V and J ends were trimmed by 5 bases and 5 bases, with 13 bases remaining between them. CDR1 and CDR2 (germline): DFQATT, SNEGSKA (reference sequence). Four PCR rounds used nested alpha and beta constant region primers plus the SP2 primer. Using its own MiXCR run on the 5' RACE reads, TCRdb lists one record per CDR3 protein. The table records 58,000 or so distinct CDR3 sequences, around 8% of them present only once. This TCR was recovered from a female donor in good health. The J gene is TRBJ1-5, the V gene TRBV20-1; D perhaps matches TRBD1 (5 bases). The CDR3 here is CSARRDADQPQHF. CDR3 DNA sequence: TGCAGTGCTCGCCGGGACGCGGATCAGCCCCAGCATTTT.